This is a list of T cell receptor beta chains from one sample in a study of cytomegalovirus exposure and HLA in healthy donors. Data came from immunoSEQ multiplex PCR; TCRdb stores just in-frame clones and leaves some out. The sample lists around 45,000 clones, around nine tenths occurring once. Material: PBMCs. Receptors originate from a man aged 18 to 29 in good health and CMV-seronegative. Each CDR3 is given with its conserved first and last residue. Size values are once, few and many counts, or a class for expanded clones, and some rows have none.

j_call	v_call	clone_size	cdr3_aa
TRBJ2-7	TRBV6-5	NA	CASSATEYEQYF
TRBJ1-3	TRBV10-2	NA	CASKPLSGNTIYF
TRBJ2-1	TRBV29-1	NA	CSVRGPYNEQFF
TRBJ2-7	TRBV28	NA	CASSLYGTSGRIYEQYF
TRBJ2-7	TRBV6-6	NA	CASSSGLLGEQYF
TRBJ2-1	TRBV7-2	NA	CASSSLRTSVYNEQFF
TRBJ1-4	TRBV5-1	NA	CASSPRDSPTNEKLFF
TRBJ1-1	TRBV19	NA	CASTPEGEFTEAFF
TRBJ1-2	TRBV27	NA	CASSLLAGTLHGYTF
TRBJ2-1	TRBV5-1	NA	CASSSSGGPSYNEQFF
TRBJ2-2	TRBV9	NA	CASSVSGRADGELFF
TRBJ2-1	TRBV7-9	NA	CASSSPDGGMEQFF
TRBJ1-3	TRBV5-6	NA	CASSAGVGNTIYF
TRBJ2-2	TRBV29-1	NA	CSAVTGSSNTGELFF
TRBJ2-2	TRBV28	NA	CASSRPPTGVSTGELFF
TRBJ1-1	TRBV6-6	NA	CASRRGTSGTEAFF
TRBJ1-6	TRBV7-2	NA	CASSPAGQGDSPLHF
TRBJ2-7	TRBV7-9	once	CASSSRDFTYEQYF
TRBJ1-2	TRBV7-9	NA	CASSSGQLNYGYTF
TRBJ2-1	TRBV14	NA	CASSLPGTIHEQFF
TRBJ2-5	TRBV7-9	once	CASSFSGDETQYF
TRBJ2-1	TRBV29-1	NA	CSVAGTGDNEQFF
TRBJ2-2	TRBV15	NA	CATSRFGGADTGELFF
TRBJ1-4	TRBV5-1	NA	CASSPQGQTGYNEKLFF
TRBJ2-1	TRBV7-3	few	CASSLLAAPYNEQFF
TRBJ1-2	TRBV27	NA	CASSLEGNRGLGGYTF
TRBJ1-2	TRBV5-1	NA	CASSTGRTSYGYTF
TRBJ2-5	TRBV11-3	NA	CASSLGHAGETQYF
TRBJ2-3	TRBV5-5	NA	CASTNRGRTDTQYF
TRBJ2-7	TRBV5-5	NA	CASSPGTAYEEQYF
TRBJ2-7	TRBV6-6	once	CASSTLGSGSYEQYF
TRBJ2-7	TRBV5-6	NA	CASSPPGIGEQYF
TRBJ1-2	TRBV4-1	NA	CASSPRTGNYGYTF
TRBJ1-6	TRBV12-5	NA	CASGLRDSPLHF
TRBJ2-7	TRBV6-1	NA	CASSGQGAFSYEQYF
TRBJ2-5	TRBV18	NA	CASSPALAQTQYF
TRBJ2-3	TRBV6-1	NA	CASSEGTFPTDTQYF
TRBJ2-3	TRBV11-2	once	CASSHGLAGYTDTQYF
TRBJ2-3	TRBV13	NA	CASSFSGGDTDTQYF
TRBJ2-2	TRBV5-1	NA	CASSSLEVANTGELFF
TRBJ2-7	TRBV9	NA	CASSVGSGSSYEQYF
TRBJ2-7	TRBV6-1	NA	CASSPPGQLYEQYF
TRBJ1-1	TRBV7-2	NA	CASSSQTGLNTEAFF
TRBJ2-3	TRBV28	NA	CASSLEVDTQYF
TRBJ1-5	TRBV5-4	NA	CASSAPSGTGGVSNQPQHF
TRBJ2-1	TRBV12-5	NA	CASGLGTGGNEQFF
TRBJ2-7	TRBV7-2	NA	CASSLGPSGDYEQYF
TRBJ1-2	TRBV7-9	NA	CASSSLFTGSLNYGYTF
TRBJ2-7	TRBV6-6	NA	CASSYAGTSYF
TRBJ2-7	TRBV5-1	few	CASSLFAGVSYEQYF
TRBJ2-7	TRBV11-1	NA	CASSLVRAERGLSYEQYF
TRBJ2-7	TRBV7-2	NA	CASSTGGSYEQYF
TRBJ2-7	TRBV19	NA	CASSSLEGQGFAEQYF